A few counts support the clone carrying this T cell receptor (beta chain). Authors' processing steps: Amplification of reference gene primers provided the estimated nucleated cell counts. Measured with immunoSEQ multiplex PCR; TCRdb has only the in-frame clones, and not every one. That table is the source of V, J and clone size, and D and trimming were worked out from the DNA. Of 130,000 to 150,000 clones in the sample, around nine tenths are singletons; the top ten hold 1.5% to 2%. The data are from a study of blood T cell repertoires in COVID-19. Across the whole study: Acute-phase and convalescent COVID-19 samples originated in the United States, Italy and Spain. From T cells, B-cell-depleted T cells, or PBMCs came the material, which was cDNA or gDNA.

Trimming removed 3 bases at V and 1 base at J, with 14 bases between. Germline V CDR1 and CDR2: DFQATT, SNEGSKA (reference sequence). CDR3 length: 15 residues. The chain employs TRBV20-1 and TRBJ2-3, with D possibly TRBD1 on 5 matching bases. The specimen sequenced was peripheral blood. The TCR sequence derives from a woman in her forties or fifties with acute or convalescent COVID-19. CDR3 coding DNA: TGCAGTGCTAGTTCAGGGTGGTTGGGCACAGATACGCAGTATTTT. It specifies CSASSGWLGTDTQYF.